These 27 T cell receptor beta chains originate from one sample sequenced in a study of blood T cells in healthy people across ages. Alongside a J-beta primer mix, a sample-barcoded 5' primer served in a second PCR lasting roughly 7 to 12 cycles. TCRdb itself ran the 5' RACE reads through MiXCR, one entry per CDR3 protein. The repertoire holds roughly 1,500,000 distinct CDR3 sequences, around 36% seen once, with approximately 10% in the top ten. Sample: blood. The receptors come from a woman in her twenties or thirties in good health.

This clonotype has only a few counts. The rearrangement joins TRBV15 to TRBJ2-3; TRBD2 is a possible D gene (5 bases). This CDR3 is 13 amino acids long. Germline V gives CDR1 LNHNV, CDR2 YYDKDF (reference sequence). Trimming shortened V by 4 bases and J by 4 bases, and 9 bases separated the two germline ends. The CDR3 bases are TGTGCCACCAGCACTGACGGGGCAGATACGCAGTATTTT. Translating it yields CATSTDGADTQYF.

This clonotype has more than one count but fewer than ten. The CDR3 loop reads CASGPEYEQYF. The CDR3 DNA reads as TGTGCCAGCGGTCCTGAATACGAGCAGTACTTC. The rearrangement links TRBV9 to TRBJ2-7; the D is unclear. Between the trimmed V and J ends, which lost 7 bases and 4 bases, there was a span of 9 bases. Looked up from germline, CDR1 is SGDLS and CDR2 is YYNGEE. There are 11 residues in the CDR3.

In this sample, this clonotype turned up a few times. The J gene is TRBJ2-5, the V gene TRBV29-1; 9 bases fit TRBD2. Germline values: CDR1 SQVTM, CDR2 ANQGSEA. Unmatched junction bases numbered 8, after V lost 4 bases and J lost 2 bases. There are 15 residues in the CDR3. This CDR3 is CSVGASAGGQETQYF. The DNA for the CDR3 is TGCAGCGTTGGGGCTAGCGCGGGGGGGCAAGAGACCCAGTACTTC.

CDR3: CSAREPGAVSEAFF. The CDR3 DNA is TGCAGTGCTAGGGAGCCCGGGGCTGTAAGTGAAGCTTTCTTT. The J gene is TRBJ1-1, the V gene TRBV20-1, with D tentatively TRBD1 (5 bases). The CDR3 spans 14 residues. Germline V gene lookup returns CDR1 DFQATT and CDR2 SNEGSKA (reference sequence). Trimming left V 3 bases short and J 7 bases short, with 18 bases between.

The chain has TRBV12-3 or TRBV12-4 and TRBJ2-1; TRBD2 matches 11 bases. Unmatched junction bases numbered 23, after V lost 6 bases and J lost 13 bases. The CDR3 contains 18 residues. DNA for the CDR3: TGTGCCAGCAGCCCCCGGACTAGCGGGCCCCCGACTCAAGAGACCCAGTTCTTC. Amino acid sequence: CASSPRTSGPPTQETQFF.

J is TRBJ2-6 and V is TRBV20-1; 7 bases are shared with TRBD1. J lost 2 bases, V lost 1 base, and 2 bases had no gene match. There are 15 residues in the CDR3. CDR1 and CDR2 from the germline V gene are DFQATT and SNEGSKA (reference sequence). The CDR3 reads CSARATGAGANVLTF. CDR3 DNA sequence: TGCAGTGCTAGAGCTACAGGGGCTGGGGCCAACGTCCTGACTTTC.

V usage is TRBV20-1 and J usage is TRBJ2-7; possible D gene TRBD2, 6 bases. The CDR3 covers 15 residues. From germline, CDR1 is DFQATT and CDR2 SNEGSKA (reference sequence). With 6 bases removed from V and 1 base from J, the gap between germline ends came to 19 bases. Written as DNA, the CDR3 is TGCAGTGCAACGGGTAGGGCTAGCGCTTCCTACGAGCAGTACTTC. Protein sequence: CSATGRASASYEQYF.

In the case of this clonotype: The junction departs from germline at one end; a sequencing error may be responsible. The CDR3 spells CVIWIGDEQFF. CDR3 nucleotides: TGTGTCATCTGGATAGGCGATGAGCAGTTCTTC. The chain joins TRBV10-3 to TRBJ2-1; D not certain. The CDR3 loop spans 11 amino acids. The germline gives CDR1 ENHRY, CDR2 SYGVKD.

In this sample, this clonotype turned up a few times. The genes are TRBV7-6 and TRBJ2-7, with 7 nucleotides matching TRBD2. The V gene end was trimmed by 3 bases and the J gene end by 3 bases; junction bases not matched to a gene: 8. Per germline, CDR1 SGHVS and CDR2 FNYEAQ. There are 15 residues in the CDR3. CDR3 sequence: CASSFQRGPHYEQYF. The CDR3 nucleotides are TGTGCCAGCAGCTTCCAGCGGGGACCCCACTACGAGCAGTACTTC.

This clonotype showed up just once. The V gene is TRBV9, the J gene TRBJ2-5, with D possibly being TRBD2 (6 bases). Trimming removed 4 bases from V and 7 bases from J, with 17 bases in between. The CDR3 loop spans 14 amino acids. The germline V gene has CDR1 SGDLS and CDR2 YYNGEE. CDR3 nucleotide sequence: TGTGCCAGCAGCCCTGGCTCCTTGGGGGGGACCCAGTACTTC. Translated, it gives CASSPGSLGGTQYF.

This clonotype was seen repeatedly, ten times or more. The genes are TRBV3-1 and TRBJ2-5; D gene unclear. V was shortened by 0 bases and J by 7 bases, with 6 bases between the two germline ends. Germline CDR1 and CDR2: LGHDT and YNNKEL (reference sequence). This CDR3 has 12 residues. The CDR3 spells CASSQDLGTQYF. The CDR3 nucleotides are TGTGCCAGCAGCCAAGATCTCGGGACCCAGTACTTC.

This clonotype was picked up a small number of times. V gene TRBV3-1 combines with J gene TRBJ1-2, with D hard to call. Germline V gives CDR1 LGHDT, CDR2 YNNKEL (reference sequence). The CDR3 spans 15 residues. Trimming shortened V by 3 bases and J by 5 bases, and 16 bases separated the two germline ends. The CDR3 sequence is CASSQALRPLYGYTF. The CDR3 nucleotides read TGTGCCAGCAGCCAGGCTTTGCGTCCTCTTTATGGCTACACCTTC.

The sample holds a few counts of this clonotype. The chain carries TRBV7-3 and TRBJ2-1; 13 bases map to TRBD2. The CDR3 loop spans 16 amino acids. Germline trimming cut 5 bases from V and 7 bases from J; bases unmatched to any gene: 8. The germline V gene encodes CDR1 SGHTA and CDR2 FQGTGA. CDR3 loop: CASSPWTSGRLNEQFF. CDR3 in DNA: TGTGCCAGCAGCCCGTGGACTAGCGGGAGATTGAATGAGCAGTTCTTC.

This clonotype was picked up a small number of times. The genes are TRBV5-5 and TRBJ1-6; D unclear. V was pared by 2 bases and J by 9 bases, with 12 bases between. The germline V gene encodes CDR1 SGHKS and CDR2 YYEKEE (reference sequence). There are 14 residues in the CDR3. This CDR3 reads CASSFGIGVSPLHF. The CDR3 DNA reads TGTGCCAGCAGCTTCGGGATAGGAGTTTCACCCCTCCACTTT.

This chain joins TRBV20-1 and TRBJ2-1; maybe TRBD1 (5 bases). The germline V and J ends were trimmed by 0 bases and 5 bases, with 20 bases remaining between them. This CDR3 has 17 amino acids. Germline V gene data show CDR1 as DFQATT and CDR2 as SNEGSKA (reference sequence). CDR3 sequence (DNA): TGCAGTGCTAGAGATGGTGGATCCAAAGGGGTTAACAATGAGCAGTTCTTC. This codes for CSARDGGSKGVNNEQFF.

The J gene is TRBJ2-3, the V gene TRBV20-1, with 7 bases that match TRBD2. V lost 6 bases to trimming and J lost 0 bases; unmatched junction nucleotides: 15. Per germline, CDR1 DFQATT and CDR2 SNEGSKA (reference sequence). This CDR3 contains 17 residues. Here the CDR3 reads CSARGLVPPPSTDTQYF. CDR3 nucleotides: TGCAGTGCCCGAGGACTAGTCCCCCCCCCTAGCACAGATACGCAGTATTTT.

The chain joins TRBV10-3 to TRBJ2-1, with D hard to call. The CDR3 consists of 14 residues. The germline gives CDR1 ENHRY, CDR2 SYGVKD. Trimming stripped 1 base from V and 9 bases from J, with 13 bases between. The CDR3 region is CAISEWVGRSEQFF. DNA of the CDR3: TGTGCCATCAGTGAGTGGGTTGGGCGGTCTGAGCAGTTCTTC.

This clonotype was counted a single time. The genes are TRBV20-1 and TRBJ2-7; a weak D match, TRBD1 (6 bases). Trimming pared 6 bases from V and 6 bases from J, leaving 15 bases between. This CDR3 region has 12 residues. Germline CDR1 is DFQATT and CDR2 is SNEGSKA (reference sequence). The CDR3 DNA is TGCAGTGCCATGACAGGCTCCCTCGAGCAGTACTTC. This encodes CSAMTGSLEQYF.

The chain uses TRBV7-8 and TRBJ2-2; TRBD2 is a possible D gene (5 bases). Trimming removed 3 bases from V and 6 bases from J, with 14 bases in between. The CDR3 extends over 15 amino acids. Germline CDR1 and CDR2: SGHVS and FQNEAQ. The CDR3 DNA is TGTGCCAGCAGCTTCGGTGGAGGACCGCCCGGGGAGCTGTTTTTT. This translates into CASSFGGGPPGELFF.

There are many counts of this clonotype. The chain links TRBV29-1 to TRBJ2-7, with TRBD2 as a possible D gene (6 bases). The CDR3 has 17 amino acids. Germline values: CDR1 SQVTM, CDR2 ANQGSEA. V lost 4 bases and J 5 bases, leaving 27 bases between the germline ends. CDR3 region: CSVVWGTRRDVFHEQYF. The DNA of the CDR3 is TGCAGCGTTGTCTGGGGGACTCGGCGGGACGTGTTTCACGAGCAGTACTTC.

The chain couples TRBV4-1 to TRBJ2-7; 11 bases agree with TRBD1. Per germline, CDR1 MGHRA and CDR2 YSYEKL. CDR3 length: 17 residues. V shed 1 base and J 2 bases; nucleotides not matched to a gene: 7. The CDR3 coding sequence is TGCGCCAGCAGCCAAGTAGGATGGGACAGGGGGACCTACGAGCAGTACTTC. It is translated as CASSQVGWDRGTYEQYF.

The rearrangement uses TRBV6-1 and TRBJ2-1; 11 bases map to TRBD2. CDR3 size: 17 residues. V lost 3 bases, J lost 7 bases, and 11 bases stayed unmatched. Germline-derived CDR1 and CDR2 are MNHNS and SASEGT. This chain's CDR3 is CASSDNSGGATGNEQFF. The DNA of the CDR3 is TGTGCCAGCAGTGACAATAGCGGGGGGGCCACGGGTAATGAGCAGTTCTTC.

This chain's CDR3 is CSATSWTSSPRELFF. CDR3 nucleotides: TGCAGTGCTACCTCCTGGACTAGCTCCCCCCGGGAGCTGTTTTTT. J is TRBJ2-2 and V is TRBV20-1, with 8 bases identical to TRBD2. The ends lost 4 bases at V and 9 bases at J; junction bases unmatched: 13. The CDR3 runs to 15 residues. From germline, CDR1 is DFQATT and CDR2 SNEGSKA (reference sequence).

The chain links TRBV4-1 to TRBJ2-1; possible D gene TRBD2, 5 bases. Trimming took off 0 bases at V and 14 bases at J, with 11 bases between the two ends. This CDR3 has 12 amino acids. The V gene's germline CDR1 is MGHRA and CDR2 YSYEKL. The CDR3 region has the DNA TGCGCCAGCAGCCAAGAATGGGGAGAAAAGTTCTTC. Translating it yields CASSQEWGEKFF.

As to this clonotype: A clone one base away is much larger, so this may be a read error. The chain carries TRBV27 and TRBJ1-2; no clear D gene. Germline V CDR1 and CDR2: MNHEY, SMNVEV (reference sequence). This CDR3 region has 14 residues. Trimming left V 6 bases short and J 1 base short, with 12 bases between. In DNA, the CDR3 is TGTGCCAGCAGCCTTACAGCAGTTAACTATGGCTACACCTTC. Amino acids: CASSLTAVNYGYTF.

V and J are TRBV6-1 and TRBJ1-4; unclear D gene. Germline CDR1 and CDR2: MNHNS and SASEGT. This CDR3 is 11 amino acids long. Trimming shortened V by 6 bases and J by 8 bases, and 7 bases separated the two germline ends. The chain's CDR3 is CASSAGEKLFF. CDR3 in DNA: TGTGCCAGCAGCGCTGGGGAAAAACTGTTTTTT.

CDR3 region: CASSLGAAPYNEQFF. CDR3 coding DNA: TGTGCCAGCAGTTTGGGGGCTGCTCCCTACAATGAGCAGTTCTTC. The chain recombines TRBV12-3 or TRBV12-4 with TRBJ2-1, with a tentative D call TRBD1 (6 bases). V lost 3 bases to trimming and J lost 2 bases, with 11 bases between them. The CDR3 has 15 residues.